Described below is a single T cell receptor (beta chain) sequence and its context. This entry comes from a study of blood T cell repertoires in COVID-19. Study overall: Acute and convalescent COVID-19 samples came from the United States, Italy and Spain.

Seattle participants joined during active infection and were tracked over time. V dropped 5 bases and J dropped 0 bases, with 5 bases sitting between them. Germline CDR1 is SGHTA and CDR2 is FQGNSA. The CDR3 contains 13 residues. Per the original data handling: Cell counts per sample came from amplifying reference gene primers. TCRdb's table, derived via immunoSEQ multiplex PCR, lists solely in-frame clones and lacks some. The D gene and trimming were derived from the DNA, and the V and J assignments and clone size from that table. The sample has 150,000 to 200,000 clones; approximately 80% are singletons.

This clonotype was sampled from a woman older than 75 with COVID-19, enrolled during active disease. The sample comprised peripheral blood. The chain couples TRBV7-2 to TRBJ1-5; D remains ambiguous. In DNA form, the CDR3 reads TGTGCCAGCAGCCCTAATAGCAATCAGCCCCAGCATTTT. Amino acid sequence: CASSPNSNQPQHF.